Listed below are T cell receptor beta chains from one sample, sequenced in a study of cytomegalovirus exposure and HLA in healthy donors. Here immunoSEQ multiplex PCR was the method, and the copy in TCRdb shows in-frame clones only, minus some. The repertoire includes approximately 170,000 clones, 80% to 90% of them detected once, and over 2.5% sits in the top ten. The sample consisted of PBMCs. The receptors derive from a man aged 30-40 years in good health and CMV-seropositive. Both conserved end residues are part of each CDR3.

v_call: TRBV7-2
j_call: TRBJ2-5
cdr3_aa: CASSLAGGLEGTQYF

v_call: TRBV29-1
j_call: TRBJ2-7
cdr3_aa: CSVEDLTGHEQYF

v_call: TRBV30
j_call: TRBJ1-1
cdr3_aa: CAWEYLPGTAFF

v_call: TRBV7-2
j_call: TRBJ1-1
cdr3_aa: CASSRGTGGNTEAFF

v_call: TRBV7-3
j_call: TRBJ2-1
cdr3_aa: CASSLTLGGEQFF

v_call: TRBV2
j_call: TRBJ1-5
cdr3_aa: CASSEEQGGDQPQHF

v_call: TRBV10-1
j_call: TRBJ1-4
cdr3_aa: CASRQQGMNEKLFF

v_call: TRBV6-1
j_call: TRBJ2-1
cdr3_aa: CASREPGQGSNEQFF

v_call: TRBV5-6
j_call: TRBJ1-1
cdr3_aa: CASSLWGLGTEAFF

v_call: TRBV4-1
j_call: TRBJ1-1
cdr3_aa: CASSPSETGNPRNTEAFF

v_call: TRBV7-2
j_call: TRBJ1-5
cdr3_aa: CASSVGRGGDQPQHF

v_call: TRBV9
j_call: TRBJ2-3
cdr3_aa: CASSVVASGSRDTQYF

v_call: TRBV30
j_call: TRBJ2-7
cdr3_aa: CAWSGQNFYEQYF

v_call: TRBV7-8
j_call: TRBJ2-5
cdr3_aa: CASLINPRVDQETQYF

v_call: TRBV10-1
j_call: TRBJ2-3
cdr3_aa: CASTEGVSGRTDTQYF

v_call: TRBV19
j_call: TRBJ2-6
cdr3_aa: CASTRQGASGANVLTF

v_call: TRBV7-9
j_call: TRBJ1-4
cdr3_aa: CASSPGTGVEKLFF

v_call: TRBV7-9
j_call: TRBJ2-1
cdr3_aa: CASSKTGVDEQFF

v_call: TRBV29-1
j_call: TRBJ1-2
cdr3_aa: CSVDRGEANYGYTF

v_call: TRBV19
j_call: TRBJ2-2
cdr3_aa: CASSGLAGTGELFF

v_call: TRBV6-5
j_call: TRBJ2-2
cdr3_aa: CASSREVTGELFF

v_call: TRBV7-2
j_call: TRBJ2-7
cdr3_aa: CASSHPGTGVHEQYF

v_call: TRBV9
j_call: TRBJ2-1
cdr3_aa: CASSASGQAYNEQFF

v_call: TRBV4-1
j_call: TRBJ2-3
cdr3_aa: CASSQEPGSSTDTQYF

v_call: TRBV19
j_call: TRBJ2-1
cdr3_aa: CASSIHAGVNEQFF

v_call: TRBV5-1
j_call: TRBJ2-3
cdr3_aa: CASSAGTGSYTDTQYF

v_call: TRBV11-3
j_call: TRBJ2-5
cdr3_aa: CASSPGLAVQTYQETQYF

v_call: TRBV28
j_call: TRBJ1-3
cdr3_aa: CASRLAGNTIYF

v_call: TRBV7-9
j_call: TRBJ2-3
cdr3_aa: CASSRSIDTQYF

v_call: TRBV7-9
j_call: TRBJ2-3
cdr3_aa: CSSSPVQVYTDTQYF

v_call: TRBV4-1
j_call: TRBJ2-1
cdr3_aa: CASSQLPSGGSSYNEQFF

v_call: TRBV13
j_call: TRBJ2-3
cdr3_aa: CASSLGGQNRVYGDTQYF

v_call: TRBV2
j_call: TRBJ1-5
cdr3_aa: CASSARGQPQHF

v_call: TRBV5-1
j_call: TRBJ2-1
cdr3_aa: CASSLSEYNEQFF

v_call: TRBV7-9
j_call: TRBJ1-1
cdr3_aa: CASSLTSGGRVNTEAFF

v_call: TRBV4-3
j_call: TRBJ1-4
cdr3_aa: CASSQDHNRGDEKLFF

v_call: TRBV5-5
j_call: TRBJ2-3
cdr3_aa: CASSEDTDTQYF